This TCR beta chain was sequenced during a study of blood T cell repertoires in COVID-19. Study details: Samples came from the United States, Italy and Spain, spanning acute and convalescent COVID-19. T cells, B-cell-depleted T cells, or PBMCs provided the cDNA or gDNA that served as material.

How the authors handled the data: From reference gene primer amplification, estimates of nucleated cell counts were derived. Method: immunoSEQ multiplex PCR; TCRdb's copy keeps in-frame clones and lacks some. The V and J calls and clone size come from that table; D and trimming were worked out from the DNA. The sample includes tens of thousands of clones, roughly 87% of them seen just once. Sequencing was done on a sample of peripheral blood. The clonotype comes from an elderly woman in a cohort sampled during active or convalescent COVID-19.

The CDR3 DNA sequence: TGTGCCAGCGCATGGGGACAGGGGGGTGGCTACACCTTC. Protein product: CASAWGQGGGYTF. The chain carries TRBV27 and TRBJ1-2; 11 nucleotides line up with TRBD1. Germline V gene data show CDR1 as MNHEY and CDR2 as SMNVEV (reference sequence). The CDR3 loop spans 13 amino acids. J was trimmed by 7 bases and V by 8 bases; bases with no gene match: 6.